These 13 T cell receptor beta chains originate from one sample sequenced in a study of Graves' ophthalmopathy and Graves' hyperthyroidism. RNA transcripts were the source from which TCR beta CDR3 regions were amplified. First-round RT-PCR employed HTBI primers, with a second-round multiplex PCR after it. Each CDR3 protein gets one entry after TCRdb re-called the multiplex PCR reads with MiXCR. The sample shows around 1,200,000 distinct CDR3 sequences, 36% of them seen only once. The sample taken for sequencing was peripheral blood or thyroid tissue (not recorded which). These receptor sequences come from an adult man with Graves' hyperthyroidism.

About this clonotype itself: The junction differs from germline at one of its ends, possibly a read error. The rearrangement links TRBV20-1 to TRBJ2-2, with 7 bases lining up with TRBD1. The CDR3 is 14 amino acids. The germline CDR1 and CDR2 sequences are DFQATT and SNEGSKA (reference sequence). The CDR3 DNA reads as TGCAGTGCCACAGACAGGGCCCTCACCAGGGAGCTGTTTTTT. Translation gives CSATDRALTRELFF.

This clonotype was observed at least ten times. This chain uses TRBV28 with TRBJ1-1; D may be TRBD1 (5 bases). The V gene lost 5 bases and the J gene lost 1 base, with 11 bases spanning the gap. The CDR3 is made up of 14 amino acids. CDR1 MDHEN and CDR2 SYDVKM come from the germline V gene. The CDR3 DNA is TGTGCCAGCAGTACGACAGTAGCGAACACTGAAGCTTTCTTT. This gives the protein CASSTTVANTEAFF.

CDR3 sequence (DNA): TGTGCCAGCAGCTTAGCACACGACAAGTACTATGGAAACACCATATATTTT. Its protein is CASSLAHDKYYGNTIYF. The chain has TRBV7-2 and TRBJ1-3; D call uncertain. CDR3 length: 17 residues. Per the germline V gene, CDR1 is SGHTA and CDR2 is FQGNSA. V was shortened by 0 bases and J by 3 bases, with 15 bases between the two germline ends.

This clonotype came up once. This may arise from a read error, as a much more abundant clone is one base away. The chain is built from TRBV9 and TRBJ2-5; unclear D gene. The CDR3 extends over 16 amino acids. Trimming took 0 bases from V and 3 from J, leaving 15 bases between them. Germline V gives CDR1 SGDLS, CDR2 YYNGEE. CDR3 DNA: TGTGCCAGCAGCGTAGTCCGGGCCCTTGGGAAAGAGACCCAGTACTTC. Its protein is CASSVVRALGKETQYF. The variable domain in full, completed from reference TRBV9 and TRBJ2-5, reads DSGVTQTPKHLITATGQRVTLRCSPRSGDLSVYWYQQSLDQGLQFLIQYYNGEERAKGNILERFSAQQFPDLHSELNLSSLELGDSALYFCASSVVRALGKETQYFGPGTRLLVL.

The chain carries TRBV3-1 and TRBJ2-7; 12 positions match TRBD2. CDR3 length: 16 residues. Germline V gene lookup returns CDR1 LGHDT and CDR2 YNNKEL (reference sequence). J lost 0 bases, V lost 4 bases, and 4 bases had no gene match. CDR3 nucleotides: TGTGCCAGCAGCCCGCGGACTAGCGGGGCCTCCTACGAGCAGTACTTC. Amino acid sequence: CASSPRTSGASYEQYF.

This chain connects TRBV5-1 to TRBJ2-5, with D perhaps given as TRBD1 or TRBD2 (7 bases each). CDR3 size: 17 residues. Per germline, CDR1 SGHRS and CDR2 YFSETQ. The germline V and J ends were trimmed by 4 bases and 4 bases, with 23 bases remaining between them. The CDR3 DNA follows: TGCGCCAGCAGCCCAATCACCCCGATCAGGGGGGGAGAGACCCAGTACTTC. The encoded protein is CASSPITPIRGGETQYF.

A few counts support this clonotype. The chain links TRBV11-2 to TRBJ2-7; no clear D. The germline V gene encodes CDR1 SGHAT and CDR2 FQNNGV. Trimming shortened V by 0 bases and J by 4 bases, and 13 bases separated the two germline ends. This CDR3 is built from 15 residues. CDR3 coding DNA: TGTGCCAGCAGCTTAGATAATCAGCTCTTGTACGAGCAGTACTTC. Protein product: CASSLDNQLLYEQYF.

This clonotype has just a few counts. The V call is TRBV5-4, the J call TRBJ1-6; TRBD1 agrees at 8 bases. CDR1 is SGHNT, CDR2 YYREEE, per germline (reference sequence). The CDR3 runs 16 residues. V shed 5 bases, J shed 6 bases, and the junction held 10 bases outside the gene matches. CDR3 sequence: CASRPGTGRPNSPLHF. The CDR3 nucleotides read TGTGCCAGCAGACCAGGGACAGGCCGACCTAATTCACCCCTCCACTTT.

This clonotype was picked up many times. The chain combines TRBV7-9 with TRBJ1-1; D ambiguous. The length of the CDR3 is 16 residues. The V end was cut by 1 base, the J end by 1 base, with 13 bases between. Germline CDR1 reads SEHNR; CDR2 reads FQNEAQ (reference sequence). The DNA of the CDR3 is TGTGCCAGCAGCTTAGTGAAGGGAATCACGAACACTGAAGCTTTCTTT. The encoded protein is CASSLVKGITNTEAFF.

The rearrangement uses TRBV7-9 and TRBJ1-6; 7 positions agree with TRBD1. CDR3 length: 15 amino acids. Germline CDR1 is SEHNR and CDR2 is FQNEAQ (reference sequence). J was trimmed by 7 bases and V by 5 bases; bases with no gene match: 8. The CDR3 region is CASSRRQGRNSPLHF. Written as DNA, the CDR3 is TGTGCCAGCAGCCGACGACAGGGACGAAATTCACCCCTCCACTTT. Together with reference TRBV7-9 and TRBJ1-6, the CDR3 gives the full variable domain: DTGVSQNPRHKITKRGQNVTFRCDPISEHNRLYWYRQTLGQGPEFLTYFQNEAQLEKSRLLSDRFSAERPKGSFSTLEIQRTEQGDSAMYLCASSRRQGRNSPLHFGNGTRLTVT.

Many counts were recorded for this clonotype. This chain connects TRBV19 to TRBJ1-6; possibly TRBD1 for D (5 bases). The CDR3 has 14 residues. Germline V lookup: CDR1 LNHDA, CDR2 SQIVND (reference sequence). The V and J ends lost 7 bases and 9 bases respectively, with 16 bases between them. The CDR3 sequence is CASTGAGGSSPLHF. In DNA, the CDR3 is TGTGCCAGTACCGGGGCAGGCGGTAGTTCACCCCTCCACTTT.

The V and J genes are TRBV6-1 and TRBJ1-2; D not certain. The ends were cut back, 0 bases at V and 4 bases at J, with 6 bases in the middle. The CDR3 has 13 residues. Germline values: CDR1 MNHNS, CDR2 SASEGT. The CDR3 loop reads CASSEALSYGYTF. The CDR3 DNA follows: TGTGCCAGCAGTGAAGCGCTTAGCTATGGCTACACCTTC.

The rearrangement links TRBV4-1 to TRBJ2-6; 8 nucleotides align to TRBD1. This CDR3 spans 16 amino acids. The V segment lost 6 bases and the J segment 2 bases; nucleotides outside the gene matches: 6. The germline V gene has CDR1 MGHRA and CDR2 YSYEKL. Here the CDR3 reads CASRGQANTGANVLTF. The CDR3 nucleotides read TGCGCCAGCAGGGGACAGGCAAACACTGGGGCCAACGTCCTGACTTTC.